These T cell receptor beta chains were read from a single sample in a study of T cell changes during pregnancy in multiple sclerosis. Clones were read by immunoSEQ multiplex PCR, and TCRdb kept only the in-frame ones, dropping some. The sample consists of about 98,000 clones, about 92% of them appearing once. The sample consisted of peripheral blood, taken after pregnancy. These TCRs come from a female donor in good health, enrolled as a control in a pregnancy study. Each CDR3 is given with its conserved first and last residue. A D gene is named only where the DNA matches it firmly. Size is omitted from some rows. Given values are once, few, many or a class for expanded clones.

.	TRBJ2-3	TRBV2	.	TGTGCCAGCAGTGAGGTCGGTACGCAGTATTTT	CASSEVGTQYF
.	TRBJ2-2	TRBV10-3	.	TGTGCCATCAGTGCGAGGACTGTAAGCGACGGGGAGCTGTTTTTT	CAISARTVSDGELFF
.	TRBJ1-2	TRBV27	.	TGTGCCAGCAGGATGACAATCTCTTCTGGCTACACCTTC	CASRMTISSGYTF
TRBD1	TRBJ2-7	TRBV7-9	.	TGTGCCAGCAGCCCCGGGGAGAAGGACAGGGCGTACGAGCAGTACTTC	CASSPGEKDRAYEQYF
TRBD1	TRBJ1-1	TRBV5-1	.	TGCGCCAGCAGAGTCCTAGGACAGGGCAACACTGAAGCTTTCTTT	CASRVLGQGNTEAFF
TRBD1	TRBJ2-2	TRBV27	.	TGTGCCAGCAGTTTATTCCAGGGGGCAACCGGGGAGCTGTTTTTT	CASSLFQGATGELFF
TRBD2	TRBJ2-5	TRBV27	.	TGTGCCAGCAGTTCCCCCCCACTAGCGGGAGGCACCGAAGAGACCCAGTACTTC	CASSSPPLAGGTEETQYF
TRBD2	TRBJ2-5	TRBV4-1	.	TGCGCCAGCAGCCAACTGGGACTAGCGGGGGGGACCCAGTACTTC	CASSQLGLAGGTQYF
TRBD1	TRBJ2-3	TRBV27	.	TGTGCCAGCAGTTTATCAAAGGGGGCTTCGGATACGCAGTATTTT	CASSLSKGASDTQYF
.	TRBJ2-1	TRBV1	.	TGCACCATCTCCCGCTACAATGAGCAGTTCTTC	CTISRYNEQFF
.	TRBJ1-5	TRBV28	few	TGTGCCAGCACTTTCGGGTTGGGGAGAAATCAGCCCCAGCATTTT	CASTFGLGRNQPQHF
TRBD1	TRBJ1-1	TRBV5-1	.	TGCGCCAGCAGCCTTACGAGGACAGGGGAGGCTGAAGCTTTCTTT	CASSLTRTGEAEAFF
.	TRBJ1-1	TRBV7-8	.	TGTGCCAGCAGCTTTGCGGGCTGGGCGAACACTGAAGCTTTCTTT	CASSFAGWANTEAFF
TRBD1	TRBJ1-1	TRBV30	.	TGTGCCCGGGACAGGATTTCAAACACTGAAGCTTTCTTT	CARDRISNTEAFF
TRBD2	TRBJ2-3	TRBV5-4	.	TGTGCCAGCAGCCAGACTAGCGGGAGGGGAACAGATACGCAGTATTTT	CASSQTSGRGTDTQYF
.	TRBJ2-1	TRBV21-1	.	TGTGCCAGCAGCAAAGCGGTTTGGGACAGGGGTAAGGATGAGCAGTTCTTC	CASSKAVWDRGKDEQFF
TRBD2	TRBJ2-6	TRBV4-2	.	TGTGCCAGCAGCCAAGAACTACTAGCGGGAGTTGGGGCCAACGTCCTGACTTTC	CASSQELLAGVGANVLTF
TRBD1	TRBJ1-1	TRBV7-2	.	TGTACCAGCAGCTCTATACAGGGGACTGAAGCTTTCTTT	CTSSSIQGTEAFF
.	TRBJ1-6	TRBV28	.	TGTGCCAGCGGCAACCCCATCTTTCCGTCCTATAATTCACCCCTCCACTTT	CASGNPIFPSYNSPLHF
.	TRBJ2-3	TRBV5-1	.	TGCGCCAGCAGCCCGCCGGGGGCAGATACGCAGTATTTT	CASSPPGADTQYF
TRBD1	TRBJ2-1	TRBV25-1	once	TGTGCCAGCAGTGACTCCCCTGGACAGGGGGCTAGAAATGAGCAGTTCTTC	CASSDSPGQGARNEQFF
.	TRBJ2-5	TRBV6-1	.	TGTGCCAGCAGACGGGATCGGGAGACCCAGTACTTC	CASRRDRETQYF
TRBD2	TRBJ2-1	TRBV7-9	.	TGTGCCAGCAGCCCCCCCCAGGGAGGGAAGTTCTTC	CASSPPQGGKFF
TRBD1	TRBJ1-2	TRBV4-2	.	TGTGCCAGCAGCCAAGACAGGGGGGTTTATGGCTACACCTTC	CASSQDRGVYGYTF
.	TRBJ2-7	TRBV6-1	once	TGTGCCAGCAGTGAAGATCTTGGCAGGGGATACGAGCAGTACTTC	CASSEDLGRGYEQYF
.	TRBJ1-5	TRBV28	.	TGTGCCAGCAGTTTACTGGTCAGGGGAGATCAGCCCCAGCATTTT	CASSLLVRGDQPQHF
TRBD1	TRBJ1-1	TRBV7-2	few	TGTGCCAGCAGTCGGGACAGGATGAACACTGAAGCTTTCTTT	CASSRDRMNTEAFF
TRBD2	TRBJ2-1	TRBV11-2	.	TGTGCCAGCAGCAGGACTAGCGGGGGCCAACAGTTCTTC	CASSRTSGGQQFF
TRBD1	TRBJ1-1	TRBV2	.	TGTGCCAGCAGAGTGACAGGGGGCACTGAAGCTTTCTTT	CASRVTGGTEAFF
TRBD1	TRBJ1-2	TRBV10-3	.	TGTGCCATCTATGGACAGGATAACTATGGCTACACCTTC	CAIYGQDNYGYTF
.	TRBJ2-3	TRBV7-6	.	TGTGCCAGCACCCGCCTGCGTGATACGCAGTATTTT	CASTRLRDTQYF
.	TRBJ1-2	TRBV7-3	.	TGTGCCAGCAGCTTAGGCCCGGACAGTAACTATGGCTACACCTTC	CASSLGPDSNYGYTF
.	TRBJ1-2	TRBV27	few	TGTGCCAGCAGATCGCGGGGAGAAGCTCCTAACTATGGCTACACCTTC	CASRSRGEAPNYGYTF
TRBD1	TRBJ1-2	TRBV27	.	TGTGCCAGCAGTTTATTGGGGGGGACAGGGCTAAACTCTAACTATGGCTACACCTTC	CASSLLGGTGLNSNYGYTF
.	TRBJ1-5	TRBV28	.	TGTGCCAGCAGTTTAGGGCCAGACAATCAGCCCCAGCATTTT	CASSLGPDNQPQHF
.	TRBJ2-1	TRBV6-5	.	TGTGCCAGCAGTTCAGACTCAAACCTCTACAATGAGCAGTTCTTC	CASSSDSNLYNEQFF
.	TRBJ1-3	TRBV13	.	TGTGCCAGCAGCGCCCGTATGGGGCGGACTGGAAACACCATATATTTT	CASSARMGRTGNTIYF